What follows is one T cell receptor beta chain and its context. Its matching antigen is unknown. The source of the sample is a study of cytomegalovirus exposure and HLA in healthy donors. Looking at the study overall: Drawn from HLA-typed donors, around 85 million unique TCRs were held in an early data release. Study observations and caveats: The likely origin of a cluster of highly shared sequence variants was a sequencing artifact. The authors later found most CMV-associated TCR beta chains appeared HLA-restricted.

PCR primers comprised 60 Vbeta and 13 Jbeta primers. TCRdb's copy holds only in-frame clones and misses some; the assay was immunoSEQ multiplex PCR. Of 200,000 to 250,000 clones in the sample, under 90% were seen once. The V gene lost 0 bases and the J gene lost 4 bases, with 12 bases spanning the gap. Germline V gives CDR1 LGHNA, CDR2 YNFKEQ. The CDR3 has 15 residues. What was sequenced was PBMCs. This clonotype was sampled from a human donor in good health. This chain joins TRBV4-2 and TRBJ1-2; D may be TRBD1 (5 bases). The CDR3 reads CASSQDGGGGYGYTF. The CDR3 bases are TGTGCCAGCAGCCAAGATGGCGGGGGTGGCTATGGCTACACCTTC.